The T cell receptor beta chain described here comes from a study of lymphopenia after photon versus proton radiotherapy. Findings of the study overall: Oligoclonal CD8+ Temra expansion after nadir drove photon patients' diversity drop. Proton therapy kept repertoires fairly stable, unlike photons, which gained effector/memory cells. Larger post-nadir TCR diversity loss correlated inversely with survival in deceased patients.

In regard to this clone: Its antigen remains unidentified.

Germline loops: CDR1 LNHDA, CDR2 SQIVND (reference sequence). Trimming stripped 11 bases from V and 0 bases from J, with 16 bases between. The CDR3 length is 15 residues. Profiled with immunoSEQ multiplex PCR; TCRdb holds only in-frame clones, not every one. This sample yields roughly 30,000 clones, of which roughly 86% are seen a single time; approximately 50% belongs to the top ten. The TCR originated in a woman aged 60-75 years with cholangiocarcinoma. Some clones in this sample may be carry-over from other donors' samples. Sequencing was performed on peripheral blood, taken from a patient treated with proton-based radiotherapy. The chain carries TRBV19 and TRBJ1-4, with D possibly being TRBD1 (6 bases). This CDR3 is CACNSGAATNEKLFF. CDR3 DNA sequence: TGTGCCTGTAACTCGGGGGCCGCAACTAATGAAAAACTGTTTTTT.